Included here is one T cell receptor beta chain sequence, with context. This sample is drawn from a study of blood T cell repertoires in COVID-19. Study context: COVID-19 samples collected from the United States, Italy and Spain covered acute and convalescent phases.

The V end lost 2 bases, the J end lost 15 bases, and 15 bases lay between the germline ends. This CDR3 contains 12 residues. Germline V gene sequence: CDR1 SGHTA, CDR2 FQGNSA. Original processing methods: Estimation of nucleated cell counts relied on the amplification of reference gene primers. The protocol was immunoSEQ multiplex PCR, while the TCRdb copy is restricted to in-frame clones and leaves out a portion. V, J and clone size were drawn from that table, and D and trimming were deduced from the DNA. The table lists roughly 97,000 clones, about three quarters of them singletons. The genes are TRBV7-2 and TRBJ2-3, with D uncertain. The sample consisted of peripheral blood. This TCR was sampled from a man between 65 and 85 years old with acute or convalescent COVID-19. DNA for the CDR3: TGTGCCAGCAGCTTAATCTCGATCGGTCCCTATTTT. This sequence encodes CASSLISIGPYF.